The 28 T cell receptor beta chains in this list originate from one sample, sequenced in a study of shared clonotypes between healthy human individuals. Only CD45RO-negative cells positively selected for CCR7 counted as naive CD8 cells, so terminally differentiated effector memory CD45RA+ cells were excluded. Assay used: immunoSEQ multiplex PCR; TCRdb lists only in-frame clones, some missing. The sample carries about 1.9 million clones, 93% recorded once. Sequencing input: naive CD8+ T cells from PBMCs. Every receptor here comes from a young man in good health. Some clones in this sample may be carry-over from other donors' samples.

CDR3 nucleotides: TGTGCCAGCAGCCAGAGTGGGTTTCGCTACGAGCAGTACTTC. Its translation is CASSQSGFRYEQYF. This chain connects TRBV6-1 to TRBJ2-7; D is undetermined. Trimming left V 6 bases short and J 3 bases short, with 15 bases between. Looked up from germline, CDR1 is MNHNS and CDR2 is SASEGT. The CDR3 length is 14 residues.

This chain connects TRBV19 to TRBJ2-7; 10 bases align to TRBD2. The length of the CDR3 is 16 residues. CDR1 is LNHDA and CDR2 is SQIVND in the germline V gene (reference sequence). Unmatched junction bases numbered 13, after V lost 5 bases and J lost 6 bases. The CDR3 protein is CASSPWASGGLGEQYF. DNA of the CDR3: TGTGCCAGTAGTCCCTGGGCTAGCGGGGGCTTAGGCGAGCAGTACTTC.

The chain recombines TRBV13 with TRBJ2-3, with 8 bases lining up with TRBD1. CDR3 length: 16 amino acids. Germline trimming cut 2 bases from V and 2 bases from J; bases unmatched to any gene: 6. Germline CDR1 PRHDT, CDR2 FYEKMQ (reference sequence). CDR3 nucleotides: TGTGCCAGCAGCTTACGGGACAGGCCCCACACAGATACGCAGTATTTT. This translates into CASSLRDRPHTDTQYF.

The chain links TRBV4-3 to TRBJ2-1; the D is unclear. Germline CDR1 LGHNA, CDR2 YSLEER. This CDR3 has 18 amino acids. Trimming shortened V by 3 bases and J by 3 bases, and 21 bases separated the two germline ends. The CDR3 region has the DNA TGCGCCAGCAGCCAGGAACACGGCGAGGCCTTTAGCTACAATGAGCAGTTCTTC. Its protein is CASSQEHGEAFSYNEQFF.

There are a few counts of this clone. At the DNA level, this CDR3 is encoded by other sequences in the same sample as well. V and J are TRBV7-9 and TRBJ1-1; D is unresolved. V was trimmed by 1 base and J by 7 bases, leaving 1 base between them. CDR3 length equals 10 residues. From germline, CDR1 is SEHNR and CDR2 FQNEAQ (reference sequence). The CDR3 sequence is CASSLVEAFF. The CDR3 DNA reads TGTGCCAGCAGCTTAGTTGAAGCTTTCTTT.

The V gene is TRBV7-9, the J gene TRBJ2-7, with 9 bases lining up with TRBD1. CDR1 and CDR2 from the germline V gene are SEHNR and FQNEAQ (reference sequence). This CDR3 region has 16 residues. Trimming removed 3 bases from V and 4 bases from J; junction bases left unmatched: 10. The CDR3 bases are TGTGCCAGCAGCTTCACCGGGACAGGGTTATTTTACGAGCAGTACTTC. This gives the protein CASSFTGTGLFYEQYF.

The genes are TRBV29-1 and TRBJ2-5, with 12 bases matching TRBD2. The CDR3 runs 11 residues. V trimming: 6 bases; J trimming: 12 bases; junction bases outside the gene matches: 5. Germline V gene data show CDR1 as SQVTM and CDR2 as ANQGSEA. The CDR3 region is CSVRLAGVEYF. The CDR3 bases are TGCAGCGTCAGACTAGCGGGAGTCGAGTACTTC.

The chain employs TRBV4-2 and TRBJ2-3; 9 nucleotides match TRBD1. Per the germline V gene, CDR1 is LGHNA and CDR2 is YNFKEQ. J lost 4 bases, V lost 4 bases, and 15 bases had no gene match. CDR3 length: 18 residues. The CDR3 spells CASSRLARDRGSPDTQYF. The CDR3 coding sequence is TGTGCCAGCAGCCGCTTAGCTCGAGACAGGGGGTCCCCAGATACGCAGTATTTT.

The gene calls are TRBV11-2 and TRBJ2-1; the match to TRBD1 covers 7 bases. Looked up from germline, CDR1 is SGHAT and CDR2 is FQNNGV. Losses at the gene ends were 1 base for V and 7 bases for J; bases not matched to a gene: 7. The CDR3 is 15 residues long. The CDR3 sequence: CASSLAQGLGNEQFF. CDR3 in DNA: TGTGCCAGCAGCTTAGCACAGGGGCTAGGAAATGAGCAGTTCTTC.

V usage is TRBV7-2 and J usage is TRBJ2-1; 7 bases agree with TRBD1. The CDR3 spans 17 residues. V was clipped by 2 bases and J by 2 bases; unmatched bases: 9. CDR1 is SGHTA and CDR2 is FQGNSA in the germline V gene. The CDR3 protein is CASSLSFTGAPYNEQFF. In DNA, the CDR3 is TGTGCCAGCAGCTTATCGTTTACAGGGGCCCCCTACAATGAGCAGTTCTTC.

This clone was seen just once. This sequence joins TRBV7-9 and TRBJ2-1; 9 nucleotides agree with TRBD2. This CDR3 has 16 residues. Losses at the gene ends were 5 bases for V and 0 bases for J; bases not matched to a gene: 5. Per the germline V gene, CDR1 is SEHNR and CDR2 is FQNEAQ (reference sequence). CDR3 residues: CASSGAGGISYNEQFF. Here the CDR3 DNA reads TGTGCCAGCAGCGGAGCGGGGGGAATCTCCTACAATGAGCAGTTCTTC. The full variable domain, completed using reference TRBV7-9 and TRBJ2-1, is DTGVSQNPRHKITKRGQNVTFRCDPISEHNRLYWYRQTLGQGPEFLTYFQNEAQLEKSRLLSDRFSAERPKGSFSTLEIQRTEQGDSAMYLCASSGAGGISYNEQFFGPGTRLTVL.

The chain links TRBV28 to TRBJ1-3; the D is unclear. The CDR3 extends over 13 amino acids. The V gene lost 6 bases and the J gene lost 10 bases, with 16 bases spanning the gap. Per germline, CDR1 MDHEN and CDR2 SYDVKM. The DNA of the CDR3 is TGTGCCAGCAGCCCCCCCCTATCCTGGACCATATATTTT. Translation: CASSPPLSWTIYF.

The chain recombines TRBV25-1 with TRBJ2-5; D is perhaps TRBD1 (5 bases). Deletions cut 3 bases from V and 2 bases from J, with 16 bases between. Germline values: CDR1 MGHDK, CDR2 SYGVNS. The CDR3 length is 16 residues. The CDR3: CASSDESGPGQETQYF. In DNA, the CDR3 is TGTGCCAGCAGTGATGAATCAGGGCCCGGGCAAGAGACCCAGTACTTC.

The chain couples TRBV27 to TRBJ2-1, with a possible D match to TRBD2 (5 bases). The CDR3 runs to 14 residues. Trimming shortened V by 7 bases and J by 8 bases, and 18 bases separated the two germline ends. Germline V gene sequence: CDR1 MNHEY, CDR2 SMNVEV (reference sequence). CDR3 loop: CASTSISRSDEQFF. Written as DNA, the CDR3 is TGTGCCAGCACTTCTATCAGCCGTAGCGATGAGCAGTTCTTC.

This clone has just one count. The CDR3 DNA sequence: TGTGCCAGCAGCTCCTGGGGTGGTGGCGGGAGCCCCCAAGAGACCCAGTACTTC. Its translation is CASSSWGGGGSPQETQYF. The chain is built from TRBV11-2 and TRBJ2-5, with 7 bases lining up with TRBD2. This CDR3 has 18 amino acids. With 4 bases clipped from V and 1 base from J, the junction kept 15 bases outside the gene matches. Germline CDR1 is SGHAT and CDR2 is FQNNGV.

The V and J genes are TRBV11-2 and TRBJ1-1; the D is unclear. CDR1 and CDR2 from the germline V gene are SGHAT and FQNNGV. The CDR3 totals 12 residues. The V and J ends lost 5 bases and 10 bases respectively, with 14 bases between them. The DNA of the CDR3 is TGTGCCAGCAGCCTATGGACTCAGGTAGCTTTCTTT. Encoded protein: CASSLWTQVAFF.

Only one count was recorded for this clone. The CDR3 sequence: CASSVDRGRVEKLFF. CDR3 nucleotide sequence: TGTGCCAGCTCAGTAGACAGGGGGCGTGTGGAAAAACTGTTTTTT. The chain employs TRBV18 and TRBJ1-4; the match to TRBD1 covers 10 bases. V lost 5 bases to trimming and J lost 8 bases; unmatched junction nucleotides: 8. This CDR3 is built from 15 residues. Germline V gene sequence: CDR1 KGHSH, CDR2 LQKENI.

This chain joins TRBV2 and TRBJ2-3, with 8 bases fitting TRBD1. Trimming at V came to 2 bases and at J to 15 bases, leaving 16 bases not matched to a gene. This CDR3 has 15 amino acids. CDR1 SNHLY and CDR2 FYNNEI come from the germline V gene. The DNA for the CDR3 is TGTGCCAGCAGTGAACGGGGCCAGCAGGGGGCGCGATCCTATTTT. It is translated as CASSERGQQGARSYF.

This clone came up once. This chain uses TRBV7-9 with TRBJ2-3; weak D call: TRBD2 (5 bases). The germline V and J ends were trimmed by 5 bases and 0 bases, with 12 bases remaining between them. CDR1 is SEHNR and CDR2 is FQNEAQ in the germline V gene (reference sequence). CDR3 length: 15 residues. The CDR3 region has the DNA TGTGCCAGCAGCCTGCCCTTAGCGAGCACAGATACGCAGTATTTT. It is translated as CASSLPLASTDTQYF.

V is TRBV25-1 and J is TRBJ2-3; possibly TRBD1 or TRBD2 for D (5 bases each). V gave up 8 bases and J gave up 3 bases, with 12 bases separating them. The CDR3 totals 13 residues. The germline gives CDR1 MGHDK, CDR2 SYGVNS. The CDR3 DNA reads as TGTGCCAGCGGGGGTAGGGAAACAGATACGCAGTATTTT. Protein product: CASGGRETDTQYF.

J is TRBJ2-1 and V is TRBV6-5; no clear D gene. This CDR3 has 12 residues. CDR1 and CDR2 from the germline V gene are MNHEY and SVGAGI. V lost 7 bases, J lost 9 bases, and 13 bases lay in between. CDR3 sequence reads: CASKYLDGEQFF. The CDR3 DNA reads as TGTGCCAGCAAATATCTAGATGGTGAGCAGTTCTTC.

About this clone: Other DNA sequences in the sample encode the same CDR3. This sequence joins TRBV9 and TRBJ1-3, with D perhaps matching TRBD1 (6 bases). Trimming removed 2 bases from V and 4 bases from J, with 10 bases in between. Germline CDR1 SGDLS, CDR2 YYNGEE. The CDR3 covers 14 residues. CDR3 amino acids: CASSVGGIGNTIYF. The CDR3 DNA reads TGTGCCAGCAGCGTTGGGGGCATCGGAAACACCATATATTTT. The full variable domain, in which reference TRBV9 and TRBJ1-3 provide the parts outside the CDR3, is DSGVTQTPKHLITATGQRVTLRCSPRSGDLSVYWYQQSLDQGLQFLIQYYNGEERAKGNILERFSAQQFPDLHSELNLSSLELGDSALYFCASSVGGIGNTIYFGEGSWLTVV.

The chain employs TRBV12-5 and TRBJ1-1; unclear D gene. Looked up from germline, CDR1 is LGHNT and CDR2 is FRNRAP. V lost 2 bases to trimming and J lost 11 bases, with 6 bases between them. This CDR3 has 10 residues. CDR3 in DNA: TGTGCTAGTGGTTTGCCGGGTGCTTTCTTT. Amino acid sequence: CASGLPGAFF.

This sequence joins TRBV6-4 and TRBJ2-7, with 8 nucleotides matching TRBD2. The junction had 19 bases not matched to a gene; V was cut back by 3 bases and J by 3 bases. The germline gives CDR1 MRHNA, CDR2 SNTAGT. The length of the CDR3 is 19 residues. The CDR3 coding sequence is TGTGCCAGCAGTGATGAAATAGTGAAAGCCGAGACTAGCGTCTACGAGCAGTACTTC. Translation gives CASSDEIVKAETSVYEQYF.

V gene TRBV4-2 combines with J gene TRBJ1-2; D is undetermined. Germline CDR1 and CDR2: LGHNA and YNFKEQ. The CDR3 covers 14 residues. Trimming cost V 0 bases and J 6 bases, with 11 bases left between them. The CDR3: CASSQEEGWHGYTF. The CDR3 DNA is TGTGCCAGCAGCCAAGAAGAGGGATGGCATGGCTACACCTTC.

This CDR3 is CASSIAGQGNSPLHF. The CDR3 nucleotides are TGTGCCAGCAGCATCGCGGGACAGGGTAATTCACCCCTCCACTTT. The chain carries TRBV11-1 and TRBJ1-6, with 9 nucleotides matching TRBD1. J was trimmed by 6 bases and V by 5 bases; bases with no gene match: 5. This CDR3 has 15 amino acids. Per the germline V gene, CDR1 is SGHAT and CDR2 is FQDESV (reference sequence).

This chain connects TRBV15 to TRBJ2-5, with a possible D match to TRBD2 (5 bases). Germline CDR1 reads LNHNV; CDR2 reads YYDKDF (reference sequence). The germline V and J ends were trimmed by 5 bases and 2 bases, with 12 bases remaining between them. The CDR3 has 14 amino acids. This CDR3 reads CATSAFPGQETQYF. DNA of the CDR3: TGTGCCACCAGCGCCTTCCCGGGGCAAGAGACCCAGTACTTC.

This chain joins TRBV19 and TRBJ1-1; D is unclear. V dropped 3 bases and J dropped 5 bases, with 13 bases sitting between them. CDR3 length equals 14 residues. Per the germline V gene, CDR1 is LNHDA and CDR2 is SQIVND (reference sequence). The chain's CDR3 is CASSIRLSWTEAFF. DNA of the CDR3: TGTGCCAGTAGTATTAGGTTATCGTGGACTGAAGCTTTCTTT.